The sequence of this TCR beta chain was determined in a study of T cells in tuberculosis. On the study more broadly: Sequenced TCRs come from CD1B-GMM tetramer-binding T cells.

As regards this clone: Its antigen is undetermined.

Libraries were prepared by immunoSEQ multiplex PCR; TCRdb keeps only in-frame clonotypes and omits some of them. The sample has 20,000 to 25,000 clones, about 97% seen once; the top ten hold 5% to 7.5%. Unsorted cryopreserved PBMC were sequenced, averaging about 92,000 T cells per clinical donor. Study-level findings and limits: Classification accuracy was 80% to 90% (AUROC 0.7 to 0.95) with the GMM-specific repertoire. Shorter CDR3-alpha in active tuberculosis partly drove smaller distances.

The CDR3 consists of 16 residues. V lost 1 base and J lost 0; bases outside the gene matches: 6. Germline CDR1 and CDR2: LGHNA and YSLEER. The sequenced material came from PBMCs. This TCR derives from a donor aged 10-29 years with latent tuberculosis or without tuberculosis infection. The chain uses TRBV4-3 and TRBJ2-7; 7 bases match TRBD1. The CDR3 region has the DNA TGCGCCAGCAGCCAAGCCGGACAGGACCTCTCCTACGAGCAGTACTTC. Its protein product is CASSQAGQDLSYEQYF.